Here is one T cell receptor (beta chain) with its context. The antigen remains undetermined. Investigators performed immunoSEQ version v3.0 at survey level. Sequencing was performed with immunoSEQ multiplex PCR; in TCRdb, only in-frame clones are kept and a portion is missing. This table has tens of thousands of clones, about 94% appearing once. This entry is derived from a study of long-term antiretroviral therapy in people with HIV. Study-wide results and caveats: The clones with expansion before ART were dominant in the repertoire at all time points. Diversity increased after ART yet remained lower than in transplant donor controls.

Between the trimmed V and J ends, which lost 4 bases and 6 bases, there was a span of 4 bases. Germline V gives CDR1 SGHTA, CDR2 FQGNSA. The CDR3 runs to 12 residues. All participants with HIV were treated in the United States. The sample in question was unsorted PBMCs, obtained about 9.1 years after starting antiretroviral therapy. The rearrangement uses TRBV7-2 and TRBJ1-6; D gene unclear. The clonotype comes from a man aged 30-40 years with HIV. The CDR3 nucleotides read TGTGCCAGCAGCTATATTAATTCACCCCTCCACTTT. It translates to CASSYINSPLHF.